This entry is about one T cell receptor beta chain. This sample was included in a study of blood T cell repertoires in COVID-19. Study summary: From the United States, Italy and Spain came samples of acute and convalescent COVID-19. The analysed material was cDNA or gDNA that came from T cells, B-cell-depleted T cells, or PBMCs.

From germline, CDR1 is SGHDT and CDR2 YYEEEE. The CDR3 covers 17 residues. V dropped 2 bases and J dropped 12; count of bases not matched to a gene: 19. In the study's own analysis: The assay estimated nucleated cells by amplifying reference gene primers. TCRdb's table, derived via immunoSEQ multiplex PCR, lists solely in-frame clones and lacks some. D and trimming were read from the DNA, whereas the V and J calls and clone size are those reported in that table. The table records more than 85,000 clones, more than 80% of them present only once. The sample taken for sequencing was peripheral blood. The rearrangement joins TRBV5-6 to TRBJ2-1, with TRBD2 identical over 8 bases. This clonotype originated in a human donor in a cohort sampled during active COVID-19. CDR3 coding DNA: TGTGCCAGCAGCTTTCGCGGGGGGAGGGAACAATCAATGAGGCAGTTCTTC. As protein: CASSFRGGREQSMRQFF. The entire variable domain, with the rest obtained from reference TRBV5-6 and TRBJ2-1, is as follows: DAGVTQSPTHLIKTRGQQVTLRCSPKSGHDTVSWYQQALGQGPQFIFQYYEEEERQRGNFPDRFSGHQFPNYSSELNVNALLLGDSALYLCASSFRGGREQSMRQFFGPGTRLTVL.